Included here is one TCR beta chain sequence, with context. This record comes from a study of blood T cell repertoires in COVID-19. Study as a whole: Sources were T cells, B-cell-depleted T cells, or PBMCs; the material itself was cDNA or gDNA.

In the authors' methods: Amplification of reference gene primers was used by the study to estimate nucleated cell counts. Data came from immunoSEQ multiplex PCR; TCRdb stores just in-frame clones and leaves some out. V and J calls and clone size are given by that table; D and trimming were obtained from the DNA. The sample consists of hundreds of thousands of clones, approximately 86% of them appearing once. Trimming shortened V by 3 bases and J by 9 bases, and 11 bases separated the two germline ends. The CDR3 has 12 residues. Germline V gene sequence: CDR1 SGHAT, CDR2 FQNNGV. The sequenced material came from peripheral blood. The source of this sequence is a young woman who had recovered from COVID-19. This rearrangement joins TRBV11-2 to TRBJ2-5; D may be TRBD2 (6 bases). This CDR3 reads CASSFLPGAQYF. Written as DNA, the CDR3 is TGTGCCAGCAGCTTCCTCCCGGGGGCCCAGTACTTC.